The clone carrying this T cell receptor beta chain has a count of ten or more. What it recognizes is unknown. The CDR3 spans 14 residues. The V gene lost 5 bases and the J gene lost 0 bases, with 11 bases spanning the gap. This record comes from a study of T cells in Graves' hyperthyroidism and ophthalmopathy. Findings and caveats of the study: Ophthalmopathy was separated from stable hyperthyroidism by a 13 V-J model. Blood samples included most of the expanded thyroid clonotypes exceeding 0.001.

RNA transcripts gave rise to amplified TCR beta CDR3 regions. HTBI primers were employed in a first-round RT-PCR of the TCR CDR3. TCRdb itself ran the multiplex PCR reads through MiXCR, one entry per CDR3 protein. Of 360,000 or so distinct CDR3 sequences in the sample, about 18% were seen once. Uncontrolled infection, other autoimmune disease, pregnancy and lactation each barred patients from inclusion. Orbital computed tomography, thyroid ultrasound, serum thyroxine and TRAb, and clinical symptoms together informed the diagnoses. The V call is TRBV12-3 or TRBV12-4, the J call TRBJ2-7; D remains unclear. Sequenced input: blood. This TCR was sampled from a woman aged 18-35 years with Graves' hyperthyroidism. The CDR3 DNA follows: TGTGCCAGCAGTCCCAACGGAGTCTCCTACGAGCAGTACTTC. This encodes CASSPNGVSYEQYF.